Included here is one T cell receptor (beta chain) sequence, with context. The sample comes from a study of CD8 T cells in Susac syndrome. Sequencing targeted TCR beta in blood CD8+ and CD4+ T cells. The multiple sclerosis control cohort comprised treatment-naive individuals presenting with stable or active relapsing-remitting disease. Negative isolation yielded CD8+ and CD4+ T cells; FACS enriched TEMRA cells. The CDR3 is 15 amino acids. Germline V gene lookup returns CDR1 SGHVS and CDR2 FNYEAQ. The ends were cut back, 1 base at V and 1 base at J, with 8 bases in the middle. cDNA came from roughly 0.53 to 1 ug RNA primed by random hexamers. immunoSEQ multiplex PCR amplified TCR beta CDR3 across 54 Vbeta, 13 Jbeta. MiXCR, applied by TCRdb to the immunoSEQ multiplex PCR reads, yields one record per CDR3 protein. This sample has approximately 70,000 distinct CDR3 sequences, with approximately 96% found just once.

What was sequenced was CD8+ T cells from PBMCs. This receptor was identified in a human donor with multiple sclerosis. V and J are TRBV7-6 and TRBJ2-1, with D possibly matching TRBD2 (5 bases). CDR3 DNA: TGTGCCAGCAGCTTAGTGGAGGAGTCCTACAATGAGCAGTTCTTC. Translation gives CASSLVEESYNEQFF.